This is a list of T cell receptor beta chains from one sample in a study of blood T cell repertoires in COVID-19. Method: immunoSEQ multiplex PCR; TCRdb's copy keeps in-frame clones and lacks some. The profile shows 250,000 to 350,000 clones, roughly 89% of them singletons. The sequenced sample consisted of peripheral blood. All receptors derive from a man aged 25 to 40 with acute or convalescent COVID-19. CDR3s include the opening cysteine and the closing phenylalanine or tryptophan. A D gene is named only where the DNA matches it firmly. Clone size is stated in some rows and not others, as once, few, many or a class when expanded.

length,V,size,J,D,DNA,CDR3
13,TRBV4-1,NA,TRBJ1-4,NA,TGCGCCAGCAGTGAGAGTCCGAGGGAAAAACTGTTTTTT,CASSESPREKLFF
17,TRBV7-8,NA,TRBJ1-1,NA,TGTGCCAGCAGCTTAGGAGGTGAGCGAAGGAGAGGCACTGAAGCTTTCTTT,CASSLGGERRRGTEAFF
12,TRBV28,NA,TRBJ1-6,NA,TGTGCCAGCAGTTTCAGGGCCAAGGCCCTCCACTTT,CASSFRAKALHF
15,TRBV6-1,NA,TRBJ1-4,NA,TGTGCCAGCAGTGAAAGGAGGGACACTAATGAAAAACTGTTTTTT,CASSERRDTNEKLFF
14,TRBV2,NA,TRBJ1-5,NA,TGTGCCAGCAGCCCGTCAGGGGGCAATCAGCCCCAGCATTTT,CASSPSGGNQPQHF
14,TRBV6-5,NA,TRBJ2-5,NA,TGTGCCAGCCTACCGGGACTCATGGGAGAGACCCAGTACTTC,CASLPGLMGETQYF
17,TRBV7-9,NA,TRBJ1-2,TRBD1,TGTGCCAGCAGCTTAAGCCGAAGAGGGACAGGGTTATATGGCTACACCTTC,CASSLSRRGTGLYGYTF
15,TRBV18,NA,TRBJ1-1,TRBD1,TGTGCCAGCTCAGACGGGACAGGGGTGGGCACTGAAGCTTTCTTT,CASSDGTGVGTEAFF
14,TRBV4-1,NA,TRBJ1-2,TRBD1,TGCGCCAGCAGCCAAGGGGGACAGGGTGATGGCTACACCTTC,CASSQGGQGDGYTF
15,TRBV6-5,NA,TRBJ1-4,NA,TGTGCCAGCAGTATGGGGGGACTCCAAGGCGAAAAACTGTTTTTT,CASSMGGLQGEKLFF
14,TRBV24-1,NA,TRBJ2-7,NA,TGTGCCACCAGTGATCGCACGAATACGAGGGAGCAGTACTTC,CATSDRTNTREQYF
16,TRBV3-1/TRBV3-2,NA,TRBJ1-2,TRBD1,TGTGCCAGCAGCCCAACGACAGGGTCGACCAACTATGGCTACACCTTC,CASSPTTGSTNYGYTF
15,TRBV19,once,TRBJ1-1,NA,TGTGCCAGTAGTATAGATCTCGCGGTGAACACTGAAGCTTTCTTT,CASSIDLAVNTEAFF
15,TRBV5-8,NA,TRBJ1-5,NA,TGTGCCAGCAGCTTGTCCCGGGGTTTCAATCAGCCCCAGCATTTT,CASSLSRGFNQPQHF
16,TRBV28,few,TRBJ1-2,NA,TGTGCCAGCAGGGGTGGTATCGGACAGAGCAACTATGGCTACACCTTC,CASRGGIGQSNYGYTF
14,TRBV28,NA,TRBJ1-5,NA,TGTGCCAGCATAAGGGACAAAGTATCTCAGCCCCAGCATTTT,CASIRDKVSQPQHF
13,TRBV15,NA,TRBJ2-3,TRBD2,TGTGCCACCCTCCGGGGGGGCACAGATACGCAGTATTTT,CATLRGGTDTQYF
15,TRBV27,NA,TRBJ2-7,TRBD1,TGTGCCAGCAGTATCGGGACAGGGGGCTGGTACGAGCAGTACTTC,CASSIGTGGWYEQYF
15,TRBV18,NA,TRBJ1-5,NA,TGTGCCAGCTCACCAGGGGAGGGGATGAATCAGCCCCAGCATTTT,CASSPGEGMNQPQHF
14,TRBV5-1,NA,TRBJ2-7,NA,TGCGCCAGCAGCTTGGAGGTTAGCGGCTACGAGCAGTACTTC,CASSLEVSGYEQYF
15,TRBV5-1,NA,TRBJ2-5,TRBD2,TGCGCCAGCAGCTCCGGGGAGGGGCGAAAAGAGACCCAGTACTTC,CASSSGEGRKETQYF
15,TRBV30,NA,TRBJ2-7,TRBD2,TGTGCCTGGAATCGGGCTAGCGGTTACTCCTACGAGCAGTACTTC,CAWNRASGYSYEQYF
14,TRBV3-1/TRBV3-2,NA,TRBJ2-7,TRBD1,TGTGCCAGCAGCCAAGATGGGACAGGGTACGAGCAGTACTTC,CASSQDGTGYEQYF
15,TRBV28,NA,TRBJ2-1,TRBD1,TGTGCCAGCAGTTTATCGAACGTTGGGACAGGGGTGCAGTTCTTC,CASSLSNVGTGVQFF
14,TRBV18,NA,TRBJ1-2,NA,TGTGCCAGCTCACCACTGCGGGGAGACTATGGCTACACCTTC,CASSPLRGDYGYTF
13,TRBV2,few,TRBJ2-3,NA,TGTGCCAGCAATGGACAGCCCACAGATACGCAGTATTTT,CASNGQPTDTQYF
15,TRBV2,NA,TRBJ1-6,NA,TGTGCCAGTAAACTCGACAGTGTCTATAATTCACCCCTCCACTTT,CASKLDSVYNSPLHF
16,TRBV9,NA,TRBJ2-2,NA,TGTGCCAGCAGCGTAGCCGGCGACAGTTACACCGGGGAGCTGTTTTTT,CASSVAGDSYTGELFF
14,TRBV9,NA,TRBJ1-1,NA,TGTGCCAGCAGCCCTCGGGGGTGGAACACTGAAGCTTTCTTT,CASSPRGWNTEAFF
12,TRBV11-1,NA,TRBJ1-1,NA,TGTGCCAGCAGCTTAGGAGTAGCGGAAGCTTTCTTT,CASSLGVAEAFF
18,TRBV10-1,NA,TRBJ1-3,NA,TGCGCCAGCAGTGAGTCTAAAATGGATTGGACACCTGGAAACACCATATATTTT,CASSESKMDWTPGNTIYF
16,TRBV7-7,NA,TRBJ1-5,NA,TGTGCTAGCAGCTCAATGACGGAGTATAGCAATCAGCCCCAGCATTTT,CASSSMTEYSNQPQHF
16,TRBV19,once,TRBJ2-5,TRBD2,TGTGCCAGTAGTATTGATGGCGGGAGAATTTGGGAGACCCAGTACTTC,CASSIDGGRIWETQYF
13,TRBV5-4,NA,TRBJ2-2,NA,TGTGCCAGCAGCTCCGCAGGGGCTGGGGAGCTGTTTTTT,CASSSAGAGELFF
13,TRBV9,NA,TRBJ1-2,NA,TGTGCCAGCAGCGTAGATGACAGATGGGGCTACACCTTC,CASSVDDRWGYTF
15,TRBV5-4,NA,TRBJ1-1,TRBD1,TGTGCCAGCAGCTTGGAGAGGGGGCATCACACTGAAGCTTTCTTT,CASSLERGHHTEAFF
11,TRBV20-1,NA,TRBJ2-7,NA,TGCAGTGTCGAGTTACGCTACGAGCAGTACTTC,CSVELRYEQYF
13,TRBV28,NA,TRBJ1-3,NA,TGTGCCAGCCGAGGGGGAGTCGAAAACACCATATATTTT,CASRGGVENTIYF
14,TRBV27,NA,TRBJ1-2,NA,TGTGCCAGCACAGACTCCGGGGGTAACTATGGCTACACCTTC,CASTDSGGNYGYTF
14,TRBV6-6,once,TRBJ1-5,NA,TGTGCCAGCAGAGCCTTCGATAGCAATCAGCCCCAGCATTTT,CASRAFDSNQPQHF
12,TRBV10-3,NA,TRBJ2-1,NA,TGTGCCATCAGTGCCAGGGGGGATGAGCAGTTCTTC,CAISARGDEQFF
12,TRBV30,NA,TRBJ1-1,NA,TGTGCCTGGAGTGTAAGGGGGACTGAAGCTTTCTTT,CAWSVRGTEAFF
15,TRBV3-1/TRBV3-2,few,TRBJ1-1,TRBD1,TGTGCCAGCAGCCAAATTGCGACAGGGTTCGCTGAAGCTTTCTTT,CASSQIATGFAEAFF
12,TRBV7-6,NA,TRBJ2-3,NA,TGTGCCAGCAGCCATGAGTCAGATACGCAGTATTTT,CASSHESDTQYF
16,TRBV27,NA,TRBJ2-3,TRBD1,TGTGCCAGCAGTCCAACCGGGACAGGGGGTCGAGATACGCAGTATTTT,CASSPTGTGGRDTQYF
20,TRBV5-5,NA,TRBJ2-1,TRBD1,TGTGCCAGCAGCTTGGCCACGGGACAGGGGGCGATTAGCTCCTACAATGAGCAGTTCTTC,CASSLATGQGAISSYNEQFF
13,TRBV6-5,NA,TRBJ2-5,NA,TGTGCCAGCTCCCACAGGGAACAAGAGACCCAGTACTTC,CASSHREQETQYF
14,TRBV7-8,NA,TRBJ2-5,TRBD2,TGTGCCAGCAGCCTGGGGGGGTATGGAGAGACCCAGTACTTC,CASSLGGYGETQYF
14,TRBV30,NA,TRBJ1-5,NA,TGTGCCTGGAGTGTCTCAGGGGCTCGCCAGCCCCAGCATTTT,CAWSVSGARQPQHF
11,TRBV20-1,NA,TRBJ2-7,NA,TGCAGTGCCGTCGGGTTATACGAGCAGTACTTC,CSAVGLYEQYF
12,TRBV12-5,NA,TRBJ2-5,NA,TGTGCTAGTGGCCAGGGGTTAGGGACCCAGTACTTC,CASGQGLGTQYF